The 31 T cell receptor beta chains below all came from one sample that was sequenced in a study of shared clonotypes between healthy human individuals. The method was immunoSEQ multiplex PCR; TCRdb's version includes in-frame clones alone and lacks a portion of them. The data contain roughly 2 million clones, 95% of them singletons. The sequencing input was naive CD4+ T cells sorted from blood. Regarding subset: CD45RA+ positively selected. These receptor sequences come from a man aged 18-30 years in good health.

The chain couples TRBV6-5 to TRBJ2-2, with 7 bases aligning to TRBD1. The CDR3 loop spans 15 amino acids. The germline gives CDR1 MNHEY, CDR2 SVGAGI. The junction had 3 bases not matched to a gene; V was cut back by 4 bases and J by 1 base. CDR3 coding DNA: TGTGCCAGCAGTTCCGACAGGGAGAACACCGGGGAGCTGTTTTTT. It codes for CASSSDRENTGELFF.

With regard to this clone: The same CDR3 is also encoded by other DNA sequences in this sample. The gene calls are TRBV18 and TRBJ2-7; 10 positions match TRBD1. The junction had 4 bases not matched to a gene; V was cut back by 0 bases and J by 2 bases. The CDR3 consists of 16 residues. The germline gives CDR1 KGHSH, CDR2 LQKENI. The CDR3 spells CASSPPGTGAPYEQYF. The CDR3, as DNA: TGTGCCAGCTCACCACCCGGGACAGGGGCTCCCTACGAGCAGTACTTC. Based on the CDR3 plus reference TRBV18 and TRBJ2-7, the full variable domain is NAGVMQNPRHLVRRRGQEARLRCSPMKGHSHVYWYRQLPEEGLKFMVYLQKENIIDESGMPKERFSAEFPKEGPSILRIQQVVRGDSAAYFCASSPPGTGAPYEQYFGPGTRLTVT.

This clone is a singleton in its sample. The CDR3 is CASSPQSGGLYEQYF. For the CDR3, the DNA is TGTGCCAGCTCACCACAAAGCGGGGGGCTTTACGAGCAGTACTTC. The chain couples TRBV18 to TRBJ2-7, with TRBD2 matching 9 bases. This CDR3 has 15 amino acids. Germline V gives CDR1 KGHSH, CDR2 LQKENI. With 1 base clipped from V and 4 bases from J, the junction kept 5 bases outside the gene matches.

In this sample, this clone turned up once. V gene TRBV5-1 combines with J gene TRBJ1-3; no clear D. V lost 2 bases and J 4 bases, leaving 13 bases between the germline ends. The CDR3 has 15 residues. Per the germline V gene, CDR1 is SGHRS and CDR2 is YFSETQ. The CDR3 DNA reads as TGCGCCAGCAGCTTCGGCCCCGGGAACGGAAACACCATATATTTT. This codes for CASSFGPGNGNTIYF.

The V call is TRBV6-5, the J call TRBJ2-7; 10 nucleotides match TRBD1. CDR1 and CDR2 from the germline V gene are MNHEY and SVGAGI. CDR3 length equals 15 residues. Trimming at V came to 5 bases and at J to 2 bases, leaving 6 bases not matched to a gene. The CDR3 coding sequence is TGTGCCAGCAGTACCCGGGACAGGGGAACCTACGAGCAGTACTTC. It is translated as CASSTRDRGTYEQYF.

As to this clone: This sample also contains other DNA sequences that code for the same CDR3. V and J are TRBV19 and TRBJ2-7; TRBD2 agrees at 8 bases. This CDR3 has 15 amino acids. CDR1 and CDR2 from the germline V gene are LNHDA and SQIVND (reference sequence). Trimming at V came to 3 bases and at J to 2 bases, leaving 6 bases not matched to a gene. CDR3 DNA sequence: TGTGCCAGTAGTATTCTTGCGGGAGGCCCCTACGAGCAGTACTTC. Protein: CASSILAGGPYEQYF.

The gene calls are TRBV6-6 and TRBJ2-1, with 12 bases that match TRBD2. V dropped 7 bases and J dropped 6; count of bases not matched to a gene: 4. There are 14 residues in the CDR3. Per germline, CDR1 MNHNY and CDR2 SVGAGI (reference sequence). The CDR3 region is CASNLAGGSNEQFF. The DNA of the CDR3 is TGTGCCAGCAATCTAGCGGGGGGGTCCAATGAGCAGTTCTTC.

The rearrangement uses TRBV5-1 and TRBJ2-1; TRBD2 aligns across 14 bases. CDR1 SGHRS and CDR2 YFSETQ come from the germline V gene. With V trimmed by 5 bases and J by 8 bases, 6 bases remained unmatched. The CDR3 has 15 amino acids. CDR3 loop: CASRTGTSGSYEQFF. In DNA, the CDR3 is TGCGCCAGCAGAACCGGGACTAGCGGGAGTTATGAGCAGTTCTTC.

The chain has TRBV19 and TRBJ1-1; 7 bases map to TRBD1. The J segment lost 3 bases and the V segment lost 7 bases, leaving 11 bases of the junction unmatched. This CDR3 region has 15 residues. The germline V gene encodes CDR1 LNHDA and CDR2 SQIVND (reference sequence). CDR3 bases: TGTGCCAGTACAATCGGGAGGCAGGGGGACACTGAAGCTTTCTTT. This encodes CASTIGRQGDTEAFF.

To note about this clone: A much larger clone is a single base away; this may be a read error. This chain links TRBV5-8 with TRBJ1-5; D uncertain. CDR3 length equals 12 residues. Germline CDR1 is SGHTS and CDR2 is YDEGEE. Trimming removed 2 bases from V and 4 bases from J, with 4 bases in between. CDR3 nucleotides: TGTGCCAGCAGCTTTGGGAATCAGCCCCAGCATTTT. Amino acids: CASSFGNQPQHF.

This clone was observed a single time. V usage is TRBV21-1 and J usage is TRBJ2-1; the table gives TRBD1 as D, unverified against the DNA. TRBV21-1 has pseudogene status. This CDR3 region has 13 residues. CDR3 protein: CASKDRGEHEQFF. DNA for the CDR3: TGTGCCAGTAAGGACAGGGGAGAGCATGAGCAGTTCTTC.

The gene calls are TRBV5-6 and TRBJ1-3; the D is unclear. This CDR3 region has 15 residues. The germline gives CDR1 SGHDT, CDR2 YYEEEE. Trimming removed 0 bases at V and 3 bases at J, with 10 bases between. The CDR3, as DNA: TGTGCCAGCAGCTTGGCCCAGGCGGTTGGAAACACCATATATTTT. Translating it yields CASSLAQAVGNTIYF.

This CDR3 is CACLRGGVHYGYTF. In DNA form, the CDR3 reads TGTGCCTGTTTAAGAGGGGGAGTTCACTATGGCTACACCTTC. The chain uses TRBV30 and TRBJ1-2; possible D gene TRBD1, 6 bases. Trimming took off 6 bases at V and 3 bases at J, with 17 bases between the two ends. The CDR3 sequence is 14 residues long. Germline values: CDR1 GTSNPN, CDR2 SVGIG (reference sequence).

This chain connects TRBV6-5 to TRBJ1-4; D unclear. Between the trimmed V and J ends, which lost 7 bases and 0 bases, there was a span of 9 bases. The CDR3 runs to 14 residues. Germline V gene lookup returns CDR1 MNHEY and CDR2 SVGAGI. CDR3 amino acids: CASMRGTTNEKLFF. CDR3 DNA sequence: TGTGCCAGCATGCGTGGGACAACTAATGAAAAACTGTTTTTT.

The rearrangement uses TRBV5-4 and TRBJ1-1, with D maybe TRBD1 (5 bases). The CDR3 is made up of 16 amino acids. Trimming left V 0 bases short and J 11 bases short, with 23 bases between. The V gene's germline CDR1 is SGHNT and CDR2 YYREEE (reference sequence). The CDR3 DNA sequence: TGTGCCAGCAGCTTGGGAAGGGGAAGAGGGCAATCTTTGGCTTTCTTT. Amino acid sequence: CASSLGRGRGQSLAFF.

The gene calls are TRBV30 and TRBJ1-1; no definite D call. Trimming took off 0 bases at V and 5 bases at J, with 34 bases between the two ends. CDR1 and CDR2 (germline): GTSNPN, SVGIG (reference sequence). The CDR3 runs to 21 residues. The CDR3 bases are TGTGCCTGGAGTGTACACCCCGACTTTTCTCCTCCGACCCAAAAAGGGACTGAAGCTTTCTTT. Translation gives CAWSVHPDFSPPTQKGTEAFF.

The chain recombines TRBV6-1 with TRBJ2-7; TRBD2 matches 7 bases. The length of the CDR3 is 13 residues. With 6 bases clipped from V and 4 bases from J, the junction kept 6 bases outside the gene matches. Germline CDR1 is MNHNS and CDR2 is SASEGT. CDR3 sequence reads: CASRTTGGYEQYF. CDR3 nucleotide sequence: TGTGCCAGCAGGACTACCGGGGGGTACGAGCAGTACTTC.

V gene TRBV18 combines with J gene TRBJ2-7; 8 positions match TRBD1. The CDR3 is made up of 14 amino acids. The V and J ends lost 3 bases and 7 bases, in that order; junction bases with no gene match: 8. Germline V gene sequence: CDR1 KGHSH, CDR2 LQKENI. The CDR3: CASSPDRASGEQYF. The CDR3, as DNA: TGTGCCAGCTCACCGGACAGGGCATCGGGAGAGCAGTACTTC.

This clone occurred once. This rearrangement joins TRBV4-1 to TRBJ2-2; no firm D call. CDR3 size: 13 residues. The V end was cut by 0 bases, the J end by 6 bases, with 5 bases between. The germline gives CDR1 MGHRA, CDR2 YSYEKL. The CDR3 protein is CASSQDPSGELFF. The CDR3 DNA sequence: TGCGCCAGCAGCCAAGATCCTTCCGGGGAGCTGTTTTTT.

J is TRBJ1-4 and V is TRBV6-6; possible D gene TRBD1, 6 bases. V was shortened by 2 bases and J by 8 bases, with 12 bases between the two germline ends. The germline gives CDR1 MNHNY, CDR2 SVGAGI (reference sequence). The CDR3 consists of 14 residues. CDR3 in amino acids: CASSYGGGNEKLFF. DNA for the CDR3: TGTGCCAGCAGTTACGGAGGGGGGAACGAAAAACTGTTTTTT.

The chain joins TRBV5-1 to TRBJ2-1; D uncertain. The CDR3 is 14 amino acids. V was trimmed by 1 base and J by 7 bases, leaving 12 bases between them. Germline assignment: CDR1 SGHRS and CDR2 YFSETQ. CDR3 coding DNA: TGCGCCAGCAGCTTGAGGGTTAGTACAAATGAGCAGTTCTTC. Its protein product is CASSLRVSTNEQFF. Variable domain in full (rest from reference TRBV5-1 and TRBJ2-1): KAGVTQTPRYLIKTRGQQVTLSCSPISGHRSVSWYQQTPGQGLQFLFEYFSETQRNKGNFPGRFSGRQFSNSRSEMNVSTLELGDSALYLCASSLRVSTNEQFFGPGTRLTVL.

The chain uses TRBV27 and TRBJ1-2; 8 nucleotides agree with TRBD1. This CDR3 has 14 amino acids. V trimming: 5 bases; J trimming: 7 bases; junction bases outside the gene matches: 9. Germline V gene data show CDR1 as MNHEY and CDR2 as SMNVEV (reference sequence). CDR3 sequence reads: CASSPMGQDPGYTF. CDR3 DNA: TGTGCCAGCAGTCCCATGGGACAGGACCCTGGCTACACCTTC.

Points on this clone: Other DNA sequences in the sample encode the same CDR3. The chain is built from TRBV2 and TRBJ2-2; D remains unclear. Trimming took off 1 base at V and 1 base at J, with 4 bases between the two ends. The CDR3 covers 14 residues. From germline, CDR1 is SNHLY and CDR2 FYNNEI. This CDR3 reads CASSEGLNTGELFF. CDR3 sequence (DNA): TGTGCCAGCAGTGAAGGGCTGAACACCGGGGAGCTGTTTTTT.

This chain links TRBV5-1 with TRBJ2-7, with 9 bases fitting TRBD2. Germline-derived CDR1 and CDR2 are SGHRS and YFSETQ. Trimming took 2 bases from V and 3 from J; bases not matched to a gene: 3. The CDR3 spans 14 residues. CDR3 sequence reads: CASSFRTSVYEQYF. CDR3 nucleotide sequence: TGCGCCAGCAGCTTTAGGACTAGCGTCTACGAGCAGTACTTC.

This clone showed up just once. This CDR3 is also generated by other DNA sequences in the sample. The gene calls are TRBV28 and TRBJ2-7; D gene uncertain. The germline gives CDR1 MDHEN, CDR2 SYDVKM. Trimming shortened V by 2 bases and J by 4 bases, and 6 bases separated the two germline ends. This CDR3 is 12 amino acids long. CDR3 amino acids: CASSLGDYEQYF. CDR3 bases: TGTGCCAGCAGTTTAGGGGATTACGAGCAGTACTTC.

V is TRBV7-9 and J is TRBJ2-1; D is perhaps TRBD2 (5 bases). The V end lost 2 bases, the J end lost 13 bases, and 21 bases lay between the germline ends. Germline V gene data show CDR1 as SEHNR and CDR2 as FQNEAQ (reference sequence). This CDR3 contains 15 residues. CDR3 coding DNA: TGTGCCAGCAGCTTAAATCCGGGAATAGGTGGTAATCAGTTCTTC. Translated: CASSLNPGIGGNQFF.

The chain couples TRBV5-6 to TRBJ1-4; D unresolved. Trimming stripped 0 bases from V and 5 bases from J, with 5 bases between. CDR3 length: 13 amino acids. From germline, CDR1 is SGHDT and CDR2 YYEEEE. The CDR3 sequence: CASSLGRNEKLFF. CDR3 in DNA: TGTGCCAGCAGCTTGGGGCGAAATGAAAAACTGTTTTTT.

The rearrangement joins TRBV19 to TRBJ1-5, with 8 bases identical to TRBD1. This CDR3 region has 14 residues. Per the germline V gene, CDR1 is LNHDA and CDR2 is SQIVND (reference sequence). Unmatched junction bases numbered 9, after V lost 8 bases and J lost 6 bases. The DNA for the CDR3 is TGTGCCAGTCGACCTACAGGGGGAGGTCAGCCCCAGCATTTT. Translating gives CASRPTGGGQPQHF.

The chain employs TRBV5-1 and TRBJ2-2, with 9 bases identical to TRBD2. The CDR3 totals 16 residues. V dropped 0 bases and J dropped 3; count of bases not matched to a gene: 3. The V gene's germline CDR1 is SGHRS and CDR2 YFSETQ. CDR3 nucleotide sequence: TGCGCCAGCAGCTTGGACGTAGCGGGAGACACCGGGGAGCTGTTTTTT. Translated, it gives CASSLDVAGDTGELFF. The full variable domain, rest sourced from reference TRBV5-1 and TRBJ2-2, is KAGVTQTPRYLIKTRGQQVTLSCSPISGHRSVSWYQQTPGQGLQFLFEYFSETQRNKGNFPGRFSGRQFSNSRSEMNVSTLELGDSALYLCASSLDVAGDTGELFFGEGSRLTVL.

This clone was seen just once. V and J are TRBV11-3 and TRBJ2-1, with 9 bases that match TRBD2. Germline CDR1 is SGHNT and CDR2 is YENEEA. The CDR3 is made up of 18 amino acids. Germline trimming cut 1 base from V and 4 bases from J; bases unmatched to any gene: 11. The CDR3 protein is CASSLGGLAGWGYNEQFF. The CDR3 coding sequence is TGTGCCAGCAGCTTAGGTGGGCTAGCGGGATGGGGTTACAATGAGCAGTTCTTC.

This chain joins TRBV27 and TRBJ1-1; tentatively, D is TRBD1 (6 bases). The length of the CDR3 is 15 residues. Trimming pared 5 bases from V and 4 bases from J, leaving 17 bases between. The germline gives CDR1 MNHEY, CDR2 SMNVEV (reference sequence). The CDR3 nucleotides are TGTGCCAGCAGTACCCGGGACATGAGGGGCACTGAAGCTTTCTTT. This gives the protein CASSTRDMRGTEAFF.